The 13 T cell receptor beta chains below come from one sample, sequenced in a study of cytomegalovirus exposure and HLA in healthy donors. Amplification used 60 Vbeta primers and 13 Jbeta primers. Assay used: immunoSEQ multiplex PCR; TCRdb lists only in-frame clones, some missing. The sample shows 100,000 to 150,000 clones, roughly 82% of them seen only once. Material: PBMCs. Receptors were obtained from a male donor in good health and CMV-seropositive.

The chain combines TRBV6-4 with TRBJ2-2; D may be TRBD1 (6 bases). There are 14 residues in the CDR3. Trimming took 4 bases from V and 3 from J, leaving 9 bases between them. Germline-derived CDR1 and CDR2 are MRHNA and SNTAGT. In DNA form, the CDR3 reads TGTGCCAGCAGTGCCGGGACATACACCGGGGAGCTGTTTTTT. It codes for CASSAGTYTGELFF.

This chain links TRBV6-5 with TRBJ2-5, with D tentatively TRBD2 (5 bases). The germline V gene encodes CDR1 MNHEY and CDR2 SVGAGI. This CDR3 has 14 residues. Trimming cost V 8 bases and J 1 base, with 14 bases left between them. The CDR3 DNA follows: TGTGCCAGCCGGACCCCTGGGAGCCAAGAGACCCAGTACTTC. It codes for CASRTPGSQETQYF.

The chain has TRBV5-1 and TRBJ2-2; D possibly corresponds to TRBD2 (6 bases). Germline-derived CDR1 and CDR2 are SGHRS and YFSETQ. The V end lost 9 bases, the J end lost 6 bases, and 18 bases lay between the germline ends. CDR3 length: 14 amino acids. The DNA of the CDR3 is TGCGCCACCTGGGCGGGACTTGGGTCCGGGGAGCTGTTTTTT. It specifies CATWAGLGSGELFF.

J is TRBJ2-3 and V is TRBV5-1, with D unresolved. CDR1 is SGHRS and CDR2 is YFSETQ in the germline V gene. Trimming took off 4 bases at V and 0 bases at J, with 9 bases between the two ends. The CDR3 consists of 14 residues. DNA for the CDR3: TGCGCCAGCAGCACTGAGACTAGCACAGATACGCAGTATTTT. This encodes CASSTETSTDTQYF.

The chain joins TRBV6-5 to TRBJ1-4; 8 positions agree with TRBD1. The V segment lost 6 bases and the J segment 7 bases; nucleotides outside the gene matches: 7. Germline V lookup: CDR1 MNHEY, CDR2 SVGAGI. This CDR3 has 14 amino acids. The CDR3 is CASSPGGMSEKLFF. In DNA, the CDR3 is TGTGCCAGCAGCCCAGGGGGCATGAGTGAAAAACTGTTTTTT.

The J gene is TRBJ2-2, the V gene TRBV28; 7 positions match TRBD2. The germline CDR1 and CDR2 sequences are MDHEN and SYDVKM. The CDR3 is 18 residues long. Trimming at V came to 4 bases and at J to 7 bases, leaving 18 bases not matched to a gene. The CDR3 sequence is CASSSLRLAGSGIGELFF. CDR3 in DNA: TGTGCCAGCAGTTCCCTCCGTTTAGCGGGCAGTGGTATCGGGGAGCTGTTTTTT.

This chain joins TRBV19 and TRBJ1-1; 8 bases fit TRBD1. Germline V gene sequence: CDR1 LNHDA, CDR2 SQIVND (reference sequence). The CDR3 extends over 13 amino acids. Trimming cost V 5 bases and J 5 bases; bases outside gene matches: 4. The CDR3 DNA follows: TGTGCCAGTAGTCCCAGGGGGCGAACTGAAGCTTTCTTT. Translated: CASSPRGRTEAFF.

The chain has TRBV6-6 and TRBJ2-2; maybe TRBD2 (5 bases). The V end was cut by 0 bases, the J end by 5 bases, with 13 bases between. This CDR3 spans 16 amino acids. The germline gives CDR1 MNHNY, CDR2 SVGAGI (reference sequence). DNA for the CDR3: TGTGCCAGCAGTTACTCGGCGGGCGACGGGACCGGGGAGCTGTTTTTT. Translation gives CASSYSAGDGTGELFF.

V is TRBV7-6 and J is TRBJ1-5, with D perhaps TRBD1 (6 bases). The germline V gene has CDR1 SGHVS and CDR2 FNYEAQ. CDR3 size: 16 residues. V was cut by 5 bases and J by 0 bases, with 14 bases left in between. CDR3 loop: CASSPDRINSNQPQHF. CDR3 DNA sequence: TGTGCCAGCAGCCCGGACAGAATTAATAGCAATCAGCCCCAGCATTTT.

The V and J genes are TRBV6-1 and TRBJ2-7, with 12 nucleotides matching TRBD2. The CDR3 sequence is 15 residues long. V lost 1 base to trimming and J lost 5 bases; unmatched junction nucleotides: 3. Germline lookup yields CDR1 MNHNS and CDR2 SASEGT. CDR3: CASSEETSGSHEQYF. CDR3 sequence (DNA): TGTGCCAGCAGTGAAGAGACTAGCGGGAGCCACGAGCAGTACTTC.

The J gene is TRBJ2-3, the V gene TRBV5-1, with D possibly being TRBD2 (5 bases). This CDR3 contains 17 residues. Looked up from germline, CDR1 is SGHRS and CDR2 is YFSETQ. Trimming pared 0 bases from V and 3 bases from J, leaving 17 bases between. Here the CDR3 DNA reads TGCGCCAGCAGCTTGGACCCCAGGCGGGTATATACAGATACGCAGTATTTT. This encodes CASSLDPRRVYTDTQYF.

This chain joins TRBV6-1 and TRBJ2-3; 7 bases map to TRBD1. The germline V gene has CDR1 MNHNS and CDR2 SASEGT. The CDR3 extends over 15 amino acids. Trimming removed 10 bases from V and 0 bases from J; junction bases left unmatched: 10. CDR3 in amino acids: CATETGTDSTDTQYF. CDR3 DNA sequence: TGTGCCACAGAAACCGGGACAGATAGCACAGATACGCAGTATTTT.

The CDR3 region is CASNYGQGLQPQHF. As DNA, the CDR3 is TGTGCCAGCAATTACGGGCAGGGACTTCAGCCCCAGCATTTT. This chain joins TRBV28 and TRBJ1-5; TRBD1 might be the D (5 bases). Germline V gene lookup returns CDR1 MDHEN and CDR2 SYDVKM. V dropped 7 bases and J dropped 6 bases, with 16 bases sitting between them. CDR3 length: 14 residues. Supplemented by reference TRBV28 and TRBJ1-5, the full variable domain reads DVKVTQSSRYLVKRTGEKVFLECVQDMDHENMFWYRQDPGLGLRLIYFSYDVKMKEKGDIPEGYSVSREKKERFSLILESASTNQTSMYLCASNYGQGLQPQHFGDGTRLSIL.